A single sample gave rise to the 26 T cell receptor beta chains below, sequenced in a study of CD8 T cells in Susac syndrome. It was with random hexamers that 0.5 to 1 ug RNA was reverse transcribed. TCRdb redid the calling of the immunoSEQ multiplex PCR reads with MiXCR, one entry per CDR3 protein. The sample has roughly 160,000 distinct CDR3 sequences; approximately 96% are singletons. The source material was CD4+ T cells from PBMCs. The receptor set was obtained from a human donor in good health.

The chain employs TRBV29-1 and TRBJ1-1; a weak D match, TRBD1 (5 bases). Germline CDR1 SQVTM, CDR2 ANQGSEA. V shed 6 bases and J shed 1 base, with 15 bases lying between them. The CDR3 loop spans 14 amino acids. CDR3 amino acids: CSVRPKGPNTEAFF. DNA for the CDR3: TGCAGCGTAAGACCCAAGGGGCCGAACACTGAAGCTTTCTTT.

V gene TRBV11-2 combines with J gene TRBJ2-5; the D gene is possibly TRBD2 (6 bases). Trimming pared 7 bases from V and 1 base from J, leaving 10 bases between. In germline, CDR1 is SGHAT, CDR2 FQNNGV. CDR3 length equals 13 residues. DNA for the CDR3: TGTGCCAGCACCGGGAGTCTCCAAGAGACCCAGTACTTC. Translation: CASTGSLQETQYF.

V and J are TRBV20-1 and TRBJ2-5; D is possibly TRBD1 (6 bases). CDR1 is DFQATT and CDR2 is SNEGSKA in the germline V gene (reference sequence). The length of the CDR3 is 12 residues. The V gene lost 4 bases and the J gene lost 5 bases, with 11 bases spanning the gap. CDR3 residues: CSATGVGETQYF. In DNA, the CDR3 is TGCAGTGCTACAGGGGTCGGGGAGACCCAGTACTTC.

The gene calls are TRBV5-6 and TRBJ1-5, with a weak D call TRBD1 (5 bases). Germline V CDR1 and CDR2: SGHDT, YYEEEE. V lost 3 bases and J lost 11, with 21 bases in between. This CDR3 has 15 amino acids. The CDR3, as DNA: TGTGCCAGCAGCTCCTGGGGAGGGGTTGGGGTGACCCAGCATTTT. This gives the protein CASSSWGGVGVTQHF.

In DNA form, the CDR3 reads TGTGCCAGCAGACGCGGGACGCAATACAATGAGCAGTTCTTC. Encoded protein: CASRRGTQYNEQFF. The gene calls are TRBV27 and TRBJ2-1; D perhaps matches TRBD2 (6 bases). Germline CDR1 and CDR2: MNHEY and SMNVEV (reference sequence). The CDR3 is made up of 14 amino acids. V lost 6 bases and J lost 4, with 13 bases in between.

The genes are TRBV15 and TRBJ1-1; maybe TRBD1 (5 bases). There are 14 residues in the CDR3. Germline lookup yields CDR1 LNHNV and CDR2 YYDKDF (reference sequence). Trimming left V 3 bases short and J 2 bases short, with 10 bases between. CDR3 bases: TGTGCCACCAGCAGGGTTGACAGCAACACTGAAGCTTTCTTT. This sequence encodes CATSRVDSNTEAFF.

The chain recombines TRBV28 with TRBJ2-1; D is perhaps TRBD1 (6 bases). This CDR3 is built from 13 residues. Germline CDR1 reads MDHEN; CDR2 reads SYDVKM. V shed 2 bases and J shed 8 bases, with 10 bases lying between them. Here the CDR3 DNA reads TGTGCCAGCAGTTTACAGCAGGGGCATGAGCAGTTCTTC. Translated: CASSLQQGHEQFF.

This clonotype was counted a few times. The chain carries TRBV27 and TRBJ2-7; 12 bases are a match to TRBD1. This CDR3 has 15 amino acids. Trimming removed 5 bases from V and 1 base from J; junction bases left unmatched: 3. Germline CDR1 is MNHEY and CDR2 is SMNVEV (reference sequence). CDR3: CASSQGQGASYEQYF. Here the CDR3 DNA reads TGTGCCAGCAGTCAGGGACAGGGGGCTTCCTACGAGCAGTACTTC.

The V call is TRBV20-1, the J call TRBJ2-1; the D is unclear. Germline V gives CDR1 DFQATT, CDR2 SNEGSKA (reference sequence). This CDR3 has 11 amino acids. The V end lost 5 bases, the J end lost 11 bases, and 13 bases lay between the germline ends. The CDR3 is CSAGPGNQQFF. The CDR3 bases are TGCAGTGCTGGGCCCGGTAATCAGCAGTTCTTC.

This clonotype was counted a single time. The chain employs TRBV3-1 and TRBJ2-5; maybe TRBD1 (6 bases). The V gene lost 3 bases and the J gene lost 1 base, with 12 bases spanning the gap. CDR3 length: 15 residues. The V gene's germline CDR1 is LGHDT and CDR2 YNNKEL (reference sequence). CDR3 residues: CASSQLGTRQETQYF. The CDR3 nucleotides are TGTGCCAGCAGCCAGCTGGGGACACGCCAAGAGACCCAGTACTTC.

The V and J genes are TRBV7-9 and TRBJ2-7; 9 bases map to TRBD1. V trimming: 2 bases; J trimming: 9 bases; junction bases outside the gene matches: 14. This CDR3 is built from 16 residues. Germline values: CDR1 SEHNR, CDR2 FQNEAQ (reference sequence). The CDR3 DNA reads as TGTGCCAGCAGCTTATACTCGAGCGGGACAGGGCTTAGGCAGTACTTC. Its protein is CASSLYSSGTGLRQYF.

In nucleotides, the CDR3 is TGTGCCAGCAGCTTAACCGACCCCGGGGCCAACGTCCTGACTTTC. Translated: CASSLTDPGANVLTF. V and J are TRBV11-2 and TRBJ2-6; D is uncertain. This CDR3 is 15 amino acids long. The germline CDR1 and CDR2 sequences are SGHAT and FQNNGV. V lost 2 bases, J lost 4 bases, and 9 bases lay in between.

The CDR3 spells CASIAGGMGQIDGYTF. The CDR3 bases are TGTGCCAGCATCGCGGGGGGGATGGGGCAGATCGACGGCTACACCTTC. V is TRBV28 and J is TRBJ1-2; possibly TRBD1 for D (5 bases). Germline V CDR1 and CDR2: MDHEN, SYDVKM. V was cut by 7 bases and J by 8 bases, with 26 bases left in between. The CDR3 is made up of 16 amino acids.

The chain employs TRBV4-3 and TRBJ2-1; D possibly uses TRBD1 or TRBD2 (6 bases each). The CDR3 is 16 residues long. Germline V gives CDR1 LGHNA, CDR2 YSLEER. The germline V and J ends were trimmed by 2 bases and 7 bases, with 18 bases remaining between them. The CDR3 DNA is TGCGCCAGCAGCCAAAGGCGGGGACAACCCCAGAATGAGCAGTTCTTC. Translation: CASSQRRGQPQNEQFF.

The rearrangement joins TRBV20-1 to TRBJ2-7; 8 bases map to TRBD2. The CDR3 has 13 amino acids. V was clipped by 3 bases and J by 4 bases; unmatched bases: 5. The V gene's germline CDR1 is DFQATT and CDR2 SNEGSKA (reference sequence). The chain's CDR3 is CSARGRGGYEQYF. The DNA of the CDR3 is TGCAGTGCTAGGGGCCGCGGGGGGTACGAGCAGTACTTC.

This clonotype came up once. V gene TRBV6-2 or TRBV6-3 combines with J gene TRBJ1-6; 8 bases match TRBD1. After removal of 6 bases from V and 6 bases from J, the junction contained 4 bases not matched to a gene. There are 14 residues in the CDR3. Germline values: CDR1 MNHEY, CDR2 SVGEGT. CDR3 nucleotide sequence: TGTGCCAGCAGACGGACAGGGAGTAATTCACCCCTCCACTTT. Translated: CASRRTGSNSPLHF.

The rearrangement links TRBV6-2 or TRBV6-3 to TRBJ2-1; D unclear. The germline V gene has CDR1 MNHEY and CDR2 SVGEGT. V shed 2 bases and J shed 7 bases, with 6 bases lying between them. The CDR3 covers 12 residues. CDR3 protein: CASSYARNEQFF. The CDR3 DNA follows: TGTGCCAGCAGTTACGCCCGTAATGAGCAGTTCTTC.

The V gene is TRBV5-4, the J gene TRBJ1-5, with unresolved D. CDR3 length equals 14 residues. CDR1 is SGHNT, CDR2 YYREEE, per germline (reference sequence). V lost 0 bases, J lost 6 bases, and 10 bases lay in between. The CDR3 region has the DNA TGTGCCAGCAGCTTGGACGGAAACGGTCAGCCCCAGCATTTT. It encodes CASSLDGNGQPQHF. Full variable domain (outside the CDR3, taken from reference TRBV5-4 and TRBJ1-5): ETGVTQSPTHLIKTRGQQVTLRCSSQSGHNTVSWYQQALGQGPQFIFQYYREEENGRGNFPPRFSGLQFPNYSSELNVNALELDDSALYLCASSLDGNGQPQHFGDGTRLSIL.

This chain links TRBV20-1 with TRBJ2-5; 10 nucleotides line up with TRBD2. V was clipped by 0 bases and J by 0 bases; unmatched bases: 4. This CDR3 contains 16 residues. Germline CDR1 reads DFQATT; CDR2 reads SNEGSKA (reference sequence). The chain's CDR3 is CSARDRTSGDQETQYF. The CDR3 nucleotides read TGCAGTGCTAGAGACAGGACTAGCGGAGACCAAGAGACCCAGTACTTC.

This clonotype was seen just once. The chain couples TRBV5-4 to TRBJ2-5; no firm D call. The CDR3 has 15 amino acids. The germline gives CDR1 SGHNT, CDR2 YYREEE (reference sequence). The ends were cut back, 0 bases at V and 5 bases at J, with 14 bases in the middle. Written as DNA, the CDR3 is TGTGCCAGCAGCTTGGATAATAGCATGGCGGAGACCCAGTACTTC. It specifies CASSLDNSMAETQYF.

The genes are TRBV30 and TRBJ2-3; 8 bases are shared with TRBD1. The germline gives CDR1 GTSNPN, CDR2 SVGIG (reference sequence). The J segment lost 3 bases and the V segment lost 4 bases, leaving 9 bases of the junction unmatched. CDR3 length equals 15 residues. CDR3 DNA sequence: TGTGCCTGGAAAGTCGCAGGGGGCGAGACAGATACGCAGTATTTT. It yields the protein CAWKVAGGETDTQYF.

The CDR3 DNA follows: TGCGCCAGCAGTCAACCGTCGGGTAATCAGCCCCAGCATTTT. Protein product: CASSQPSGNQPQHF. V is TRBV23-1 and J is TRBJ1-5; D is unclear. TRBV23-1 is labeled an ORF, and its function is uncertain. Deletions cut 2 bases from V and 4 bases from J, with 9 bases between. CDR3 length: 14 amino acids.

The V gene is TRBV7-9, the J gene TRBJ1-2; D gene unclear. The germline V and J ends were trimmed by 5 bases and 6 bases, with 19 bases remaining between them. CDR1 and CDR2 from the germline V gene are SEHNR and FQNEAQ (reference sequence). This CDR3 is 15 amino acids long. CDR3 coding DNA: TGTGCCAGCAGCCCCCCAACGGACTGGCGCCATGGCTACACCTTC. Translating it yields CASSPPTDWRHGYTF.

The sample holds a few counts of this clonotype. The rearrangement uses TRBV18 and TRBJ2-7, with 7 bases aligning to TRBD1. From germline, CDR1 is KGHSH and CDR2 LQKENI. Unmatched junction bases numbered 9, after V lost 6 bases and J lost 4 bases. CDR3 length equals 14 residues. CDR3 sequence: CASSLPGQSYEQYF. Written as DNA, the CDR3 is TGTGCCAGCTCCCTTCCGGGACAGAGTTACGAGCAGTACTTC. Filled out from reference TRBV18 and TRBJ2-7, the complete variable domain reads NAGVMQNPRHLVRRRGQEARLRCSPMKGHSHVYWYRQLPEEGLKFMVYLQKENIIDESGMPKERFSAEFPKEGPSILRIQQVVRGDSAAYFCASSLPGQSYEQYFGPGTRLTVT.

The V call is TRBV9, the J call TRBJ1-2; TRBD1 agrees at 7 bases. V was pared by 3 bases and J by 6 bases, with 5 bases of the junction left unmatched. Germline V gene lookup returns CDR1 SGDLS and CDR2 YYNGEE. The CDR3 extends over 13 amino acids. Written as DNA, the CDR3 is TGTGCCAGCAGCGCATCCCAGGGGGATGGCTACACCTTC. Translation gives CASSASQGDGYTF.

A few counts support this clonotype. This chain links TRBV2 with TRBJ1-5; 7 bases map to TRBD1. V lost 4 bases, J lost 2 bases, and 2 bases stayed unmatched. This CDR3 region has 14 residues. Germline V gene sequence: CDR1 SNHLY, CDR2 FYNNEI. The CDR3 is CASSGQGGNQPQHF. The CDR3 coding sequence is TGTGCCAGCAGTGGCCAGGGGGGCAATCAGCCCCAGCATTTT. Combining the CDR3 with reference TRBV2 and TRBJ1-5 gives the whole variable domain EPEVTQTPSHQVTQMGQEVILRCVPISNHLYFYWYRQILGQKVEFLVSFYNNEISEKSEIFDDQFSVERPDGSNFTLKIRSTKLEDSAMYFCASSGQGGNQPQHFGDGTRLSIL.